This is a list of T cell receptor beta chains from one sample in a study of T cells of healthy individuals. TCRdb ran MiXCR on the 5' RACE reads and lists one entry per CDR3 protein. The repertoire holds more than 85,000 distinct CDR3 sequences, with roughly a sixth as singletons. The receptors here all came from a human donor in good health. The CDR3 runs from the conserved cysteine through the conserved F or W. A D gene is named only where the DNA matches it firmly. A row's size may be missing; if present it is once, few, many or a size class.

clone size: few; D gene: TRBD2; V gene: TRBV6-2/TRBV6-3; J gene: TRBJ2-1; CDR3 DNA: TGTGCCAGCAGCCCCGGGGGGGGAGGCCACAATGAGCAGTTCTTC; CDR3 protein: CASSPGGGGHNEQFF
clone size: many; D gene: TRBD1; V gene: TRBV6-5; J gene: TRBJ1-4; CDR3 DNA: TGTGCCAGCAGCCCTCATGAGACAGGGGCGTCAGAAAAACTGTTTTTT; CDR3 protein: CASSPHETGASEKLFF
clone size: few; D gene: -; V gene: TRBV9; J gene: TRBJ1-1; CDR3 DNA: TGTGCCAGCAGCGTAACAAGGGAGTCCACTGAAGCTTTCTTT; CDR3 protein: CASSVTRESTEAFF
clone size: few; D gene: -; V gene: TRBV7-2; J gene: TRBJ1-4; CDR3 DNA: TGTGCCAGCAGCTTTGCCGCCGGGACAAATGAAAAACTGTTTTTT; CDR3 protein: CASSFAAGTNEKLFF
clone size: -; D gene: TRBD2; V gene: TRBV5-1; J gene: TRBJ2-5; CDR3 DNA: TGCGCCAGCAGCGCTGGGGGACTAGCGGGCTACCAAGAGACCCAGTACTTC; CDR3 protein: CASSAGGLAGYQETQYF
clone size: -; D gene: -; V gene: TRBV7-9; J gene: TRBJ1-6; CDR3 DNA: TGTGCCACCCCACAGTACTCCTATAATTCACCCCTCCACTTT; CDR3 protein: CATPQYSYNSPLHF
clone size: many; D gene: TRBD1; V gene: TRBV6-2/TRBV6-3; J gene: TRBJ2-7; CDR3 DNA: TGTGCCAGCAGTATAACAGGGGTCGGGGAGCAGTACTTC; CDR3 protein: CASSITGVGEQYF
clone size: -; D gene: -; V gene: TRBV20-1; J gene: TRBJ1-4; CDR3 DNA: TGCAGTGCTGATTCTCACTCGAAAAAACTGTTTTTT; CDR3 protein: CSADSHSKKLFF
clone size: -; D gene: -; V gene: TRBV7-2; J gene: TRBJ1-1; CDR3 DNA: TGTGCCAGCAGCTTAGTAGGGGGATTTGAAGCTTTCTTT; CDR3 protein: CASSLVGGFEAFF
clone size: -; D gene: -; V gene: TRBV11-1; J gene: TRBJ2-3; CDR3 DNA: TGTGCCAGCAGAGGAAGGAGCACAGATACGCAGTATTTT; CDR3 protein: CASRGRSTDTQYF
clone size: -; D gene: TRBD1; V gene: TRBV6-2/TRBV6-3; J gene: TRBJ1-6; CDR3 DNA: TGTGCCAGCAGTGGGTCGGACAGGGAGAGTTCACCCCTCCACTTT; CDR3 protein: CASSGSDRESSPLHF
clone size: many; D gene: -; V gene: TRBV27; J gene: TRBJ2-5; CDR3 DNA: TGTGCCAGCAGCCCCCTGCGGCGTCAAGAGACCCAGTACTTC; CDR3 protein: CASSPLRRQETQYF
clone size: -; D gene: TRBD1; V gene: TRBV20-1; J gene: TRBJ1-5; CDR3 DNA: TGCAGTGCTAGAGGACAGGGTTGGCAGCCCCAGCATTTT; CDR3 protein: CSARGQGWQPQHF
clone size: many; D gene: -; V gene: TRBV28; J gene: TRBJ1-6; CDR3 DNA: TGTGCCAGCAGTCCGACGGGGGGCAATTCACCCCTCCACTTT; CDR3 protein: CASSPTGGNSPLHF
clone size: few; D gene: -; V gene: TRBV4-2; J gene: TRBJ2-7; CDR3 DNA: TGTGCCAGCAGCCAAGATCCCGACGGATCCTACGAGCAGTACTTC; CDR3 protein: CASSQDPDGSYEQYF
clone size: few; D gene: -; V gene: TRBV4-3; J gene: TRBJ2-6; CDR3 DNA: TGCGCCAGCAGCCACCGCCTTATTAGCTCTGGGGCCAACGTCCTGACTTTC; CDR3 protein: CASSHRLISSGANVLTF
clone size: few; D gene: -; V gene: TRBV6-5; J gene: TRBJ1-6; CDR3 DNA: TGTGCCAGCAGTTACCTGTGGGGGGTCAACTCCTATAATTCACCCCTCCACTTT; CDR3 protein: CASSYLWGVNSYNSPLHF
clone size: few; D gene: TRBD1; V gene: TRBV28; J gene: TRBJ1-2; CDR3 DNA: TGTGCCAGCAGTTTGCCGGGGACAGTCAGGGGCTATGGCTACACCTTC; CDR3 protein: CASSLPGTVRGYGYTF
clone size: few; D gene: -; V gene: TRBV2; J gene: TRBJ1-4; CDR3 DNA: TGTGCCACCAGAAGAGACAGACTTATTGAAAAACTGTTTTTT; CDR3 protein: CATRRDRLIEKLFF
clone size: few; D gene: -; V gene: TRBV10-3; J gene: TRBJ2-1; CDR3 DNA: TGTGCCATCAGTGAGCGGGCGGGACGGGATGAGCAGTTCTTC; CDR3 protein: CAISERAGRDEQFF
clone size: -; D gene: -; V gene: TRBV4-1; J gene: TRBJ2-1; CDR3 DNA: TGCGCCAGCAGCCAAGTAAACCTCGTCTCCTACAATGAGCAGTTCTTC; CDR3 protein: CASSQVNLVSYNEQFF
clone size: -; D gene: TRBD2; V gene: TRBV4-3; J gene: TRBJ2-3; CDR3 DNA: TGCGCCAGCAGCCAAGGTATAGCGGGAGCGACGCAGTATTTT; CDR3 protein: CASSQGIAGATQYF
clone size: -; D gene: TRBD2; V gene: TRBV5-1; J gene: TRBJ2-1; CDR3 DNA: TGCGCCAGCAGCTTGAGGCCGACTAGCGGAAGCTCCTACAATGAGCAGTTCTTC; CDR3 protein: CASSLRPTSGSSYNEQFF
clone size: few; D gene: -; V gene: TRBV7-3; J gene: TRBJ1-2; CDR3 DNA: TGTGCCAGCAGCTTAAACCCGGACTATGGCTACACCTTC; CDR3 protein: CASSLNPDYGYTF
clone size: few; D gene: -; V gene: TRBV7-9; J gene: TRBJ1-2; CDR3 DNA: TGTGCCAGCAGTCTAGGGGAGGCCGTGAACTATGGCTACACCTTC; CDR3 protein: CASSLGEAVNYGYTF
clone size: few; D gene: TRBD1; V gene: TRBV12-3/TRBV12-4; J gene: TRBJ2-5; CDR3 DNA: TGTGCCAGCAGTCCCACCCGACAGGGTTTAAGGGACAAGTACCAAGAGACCCAGTACTTC; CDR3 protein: CASSPTRQGLRDKYQETQYF
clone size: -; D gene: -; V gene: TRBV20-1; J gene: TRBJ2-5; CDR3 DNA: TGCAGTGCTGAGCATGGGGAGACCCAGTACTTC; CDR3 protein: CSAEHGETQYF
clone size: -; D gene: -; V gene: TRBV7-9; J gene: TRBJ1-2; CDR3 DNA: TGTGCCAGCAGCCTCGCGGGGGAGGCGTCCTATGGCTACACCTTC; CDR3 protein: CASSLAGEASYGYTF
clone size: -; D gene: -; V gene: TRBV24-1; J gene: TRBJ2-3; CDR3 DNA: TGTGCCACCAGTGATTTAGGGGGTAGTAGCACAGATACGCAGTATTTT; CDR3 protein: CATSDLGGSSTDTQYF
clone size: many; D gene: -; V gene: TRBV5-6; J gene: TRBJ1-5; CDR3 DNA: TGTGCCAGCAGCCCGAGGGAGGGTACGGCCCAGCATTTT; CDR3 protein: CASSPREGTAQHF
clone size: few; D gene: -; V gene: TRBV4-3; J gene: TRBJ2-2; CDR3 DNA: TGCGCCAGCAATCCAGGGGTGGACACCGGGGAGCTGTTTTTT; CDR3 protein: CASNPGVDTGELFF
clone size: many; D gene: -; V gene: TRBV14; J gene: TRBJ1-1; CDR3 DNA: TGTGCCAGCAGTTTTGGGCCGAACACTGAAGCTTTCTTT; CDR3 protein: CASSFGPNTEAFF
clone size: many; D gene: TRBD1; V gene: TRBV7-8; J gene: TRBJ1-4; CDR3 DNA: TGTGCCAGCAGCGTCAGGGGGCGGCCTAATGAAAAACTGTTTTTT; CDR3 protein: CASSVRGRPNEKLFF
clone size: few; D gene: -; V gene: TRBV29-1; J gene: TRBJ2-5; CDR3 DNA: TGCAGCGTTGTTAGTCCCTTTCAAGAGACCCAGTACTTC; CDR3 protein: CSVVSPFQETQYF
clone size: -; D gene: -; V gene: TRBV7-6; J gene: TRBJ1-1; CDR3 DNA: TGTGCCAGCAGCTCCGGGACGGTGAACACTGAAGCTTTCTTT; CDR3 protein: CASSSGTVNTEAFF
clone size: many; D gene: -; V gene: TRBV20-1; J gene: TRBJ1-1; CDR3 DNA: TGCAGTGCTAGACCAGGGGCGGAGAACACTGAAGCTTTCTTT; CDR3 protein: CSARPGAENTEAFF
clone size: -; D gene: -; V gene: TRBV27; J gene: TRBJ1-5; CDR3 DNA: TGTGCCAGCAGCCCGACGAGGGGCCTCAATCAGCCCCAGCATTTT; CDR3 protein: CASSPTRGLNQPQHF
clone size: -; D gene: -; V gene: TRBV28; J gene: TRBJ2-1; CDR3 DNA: TGTGCCAGTAGTGGCCTAGGGGGGCCGGGGAATGAGCAGTTCTTC; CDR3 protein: CASSGLGGPGNEQFF
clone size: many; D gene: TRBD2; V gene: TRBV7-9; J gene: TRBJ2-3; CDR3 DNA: TGTGCCAGCAGCTTTAGCGGGGGCACAGATACGCAGTATTTT; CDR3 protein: CASSFSGGTDTQYF
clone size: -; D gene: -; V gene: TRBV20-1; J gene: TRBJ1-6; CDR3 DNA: TGCAGTGCTAGCCAGCCCGATTCACCCCTCCACTTT; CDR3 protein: CSASQPDSPLHF
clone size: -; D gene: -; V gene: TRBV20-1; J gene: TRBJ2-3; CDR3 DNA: TGCAGTGCTAGAGATTTTTCGGGGTCAGATACGCAGTATTTT; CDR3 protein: CSARDFSGSDTQYF
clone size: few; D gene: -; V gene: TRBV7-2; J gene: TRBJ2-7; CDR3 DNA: TGTGCCAGCAGCCCAGACAGAAGATCGGAGCAGTACTTC; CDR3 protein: CASSPDRRSEQYF
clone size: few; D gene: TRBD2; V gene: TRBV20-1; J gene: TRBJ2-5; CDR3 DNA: TGCAGTGCTTGGACTAGCGGGAGTGAGACCCAGTACTTC; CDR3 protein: CSAWTSGSETQYF
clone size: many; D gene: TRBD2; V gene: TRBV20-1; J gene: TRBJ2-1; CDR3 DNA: TGCAGTGGGGGGGGAGGCAGGAGCTCCTACAATGAGCAGTTCTTC; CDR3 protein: CSGGGGRSSYNEQFF
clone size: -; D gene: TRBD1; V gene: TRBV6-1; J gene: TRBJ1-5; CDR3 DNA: TGTGCCAGCAGCCCCATCGTCGGACAGGGGCGAGATCAGCCCCAGCATTTT; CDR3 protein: CASSPIVGQGRDQPQHF
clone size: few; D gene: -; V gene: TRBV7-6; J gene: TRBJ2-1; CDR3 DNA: TGTGCCAGCAGCTCAACTTTCCGGGACTACAATGAGCAGTTCTTC; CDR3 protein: CASSSTFRDYNEQFF
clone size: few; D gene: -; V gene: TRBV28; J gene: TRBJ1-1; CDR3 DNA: TGTGCCAGCAGTTCAGGGTTTAACACTGAAGCTTTCTTT; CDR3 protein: CASSSGFNTEAFF
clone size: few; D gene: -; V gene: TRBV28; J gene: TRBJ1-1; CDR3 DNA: TGTGCCAGCAGCCCCATTTCCACTGAAGCTTTCTTT; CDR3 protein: CASSPISTEAFF
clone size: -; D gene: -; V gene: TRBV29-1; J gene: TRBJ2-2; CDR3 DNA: TGCAGCGTTGCTTGGGACTTCGGAACGAACACCGGGGAGCTGTTTTTT; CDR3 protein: CSVAWDFGTNTGELFF
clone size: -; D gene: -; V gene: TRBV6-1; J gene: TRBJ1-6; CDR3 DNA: TGTGCCAGCAGTGAATGGCGGGATGCTAATTCACCCCTCCACTTT; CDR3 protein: CASSEWRDANSPLHF
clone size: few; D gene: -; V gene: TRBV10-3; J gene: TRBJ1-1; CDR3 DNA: TGTGCCATCAGTGATACACTTGAAGCTTTCTTT; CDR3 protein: CAISDTLEAFF
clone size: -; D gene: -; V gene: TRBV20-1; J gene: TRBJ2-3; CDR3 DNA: TGCAGTGCTAGAGGAGGGACGTCTTTGGATACGCAGTATTTT; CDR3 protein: CSARGGTSLDTQYF
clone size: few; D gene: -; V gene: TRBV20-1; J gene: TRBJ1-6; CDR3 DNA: TGCAGTGCTAGACAGCAGGGGCCCTATAATTCACCCCTCCACTTT; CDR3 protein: CSARQQGPYNSPLHF
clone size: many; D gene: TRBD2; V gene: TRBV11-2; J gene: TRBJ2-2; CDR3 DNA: TGTGCCAGCAGCTTACCGACGGGACTGGGGACTAGCGGAAACACCGGGGAGCTGTTTTTT; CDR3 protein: CASSLPTGLGTSGNTGELFF
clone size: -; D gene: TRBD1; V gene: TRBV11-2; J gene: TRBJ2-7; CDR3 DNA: TGTGCCAGCAGCTTAACCGGGACAGACTCCTACGAGCAGTACTTC; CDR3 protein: CASSLTGTDSYEQYF
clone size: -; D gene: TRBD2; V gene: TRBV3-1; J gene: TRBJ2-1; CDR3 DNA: TGTGCCAGCAGCTCTACACTAGCGGGAGGGGGTGGCTCCTACAATGAGCAGTTCTTC; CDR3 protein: CASSSTLAGGGGSYNEQFF
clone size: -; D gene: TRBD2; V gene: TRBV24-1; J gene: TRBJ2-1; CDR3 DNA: TGTGCCACCAGTTCCGCGAAGCGGGGGGTCCTTAGGAATGAGCAGTTCTTC; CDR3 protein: CATSSAKRGVLRNEQFF
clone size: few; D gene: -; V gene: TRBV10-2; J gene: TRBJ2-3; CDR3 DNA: TGCGCCAGCAGTGAGTGGCCTATTTGGACGCAGTATTTT; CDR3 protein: CASSEWPIWTQYF
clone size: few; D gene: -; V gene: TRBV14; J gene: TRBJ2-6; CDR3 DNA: TGTGCCAGCAGCCAGGGAAGAGCCAACGTCCTGACTTTC; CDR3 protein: CASSQGRANVLTF